Listed here is a single T cell receptor (beta chain). The antigen is not known. The data belong to a study of shared clonotypes between healthy human individuals. Study-wide results and limits: The study found about 5% of naive CD4 clonotypes shared across a few donors. Rarefaction demonstrated incomplete sorted-subset sequencing despite large depth.

Terminally differentiated effector memory CD45RA+ cells were excluded by CCR7 positive selection of CD45RO-negative cells. There were no recent acute infections or vaccinations among the donors, who were healthy HIV-negative adults. This table comes from immunoSEQ multiplex PCR, and its TCRdb copy is limited to in-frame clones, with some not included. The repertoire holds around 600,000 clones, roughly 95% seen once, with around 0.11% in the top ten. The sequenced sample was naive CD8+ T cells sorted from blood. The receptor was derived from a woman in her 30s in good health.

The CDR3 sequence is CASSTSGSGPRSYEQYF. The CDR3 DNA is TGTGCCAGCAGCACCAGCGGGAGTGGCCCTAGGTCCTACGAGCAGTACTTC. The V gene is TRBV7-9, the J gene TRBJ2-7; TRBD2 matches 8 bases. The junction had 13 bases not matched to a gene; V was cut back by 5 bases and J by 1 base. The CDR3 is made up of 17 amino acids. The V gene's germline CDR1 is SEHNR and CDR2 FQNEAQ (reference sequence).